This is a list of T cell receptor beta chains from one sample in a study of STAT5B mutations in CD4+ large granular lymphocyte leukemia. Only in-frame clones appear in the TCRdb table, and some are missing; sequencing was by immunoSEQ multiplex PCR. The data contain some 30,000 clones, 68% of them singletons. The source material was CD4+ T cells from blood buffy coats. The receptors come from a human donor in good health. Each CDR3 is given with its conserved first and last residue. The D gene is left open where the match is weak. Some rows mark clone size as missing; the rest say once, few, many or name a class of expanded clone.

CDR3 protein: CASSDIIAGQETQYF; CDR3 DNA: TGTGCCAGCAGCGATATTATAGCGGGACAAGAGACCCAGTACTTC; J gene: TRBJ2-5; D gene: TRBD2; V gene: TRBV7-9; clone size: -
CDR3 protein: CAISLTGNTEAFF; CDR3 DNA: TGTGCCATCTCCCTGACAGGCAACACTGAAGCTTTCTTT; J gene: TRBJ1-1; D gene: -; V gene: TRBV10-3; clone size: few
CDR3 protein: CASTQTGFENTIYF; CDR3 DNA: TGTGCCAGCACCCAGACAGGGTTTGAGAACACCATATATTTT; J gene: TRBJ1-3; D gene: TRBD1; V gene: TRBV6-5; clone size: -
CDR3 protein: CATSTAGVTGNQPQHF; CDR3 DNA: TGTGCCACCAGCACCGCGGGGGTGACAGGGAATCAGCCCCAGCATTTT; J gene: TRBJ1-5; D gene: TRBD1; V gene: TRBV15; clone size: once
CDR3 protein: CASSRDRGYGYTF; CDR3 DNA: TGTGCCAGTAGTAGGGACAGGGGATATGGCTACACCTTC; J gene: TRBJ1-2; D gene: TRBD1; V gene: TRBV19; clone size: -
CDR3 protein: CATSPNYVGLFF; CDR3 DNA: TGTGCCACCAGTCCTAACTACGTAGGACTGTTTTTT; J gene: TRBJ1-4; D gene: -; V gene: TRBV15; clone size: -
CDR3 protein: CSVGWDRNTEAFF; CDR3 DNA: TGCAGCGTGGGGTGGGACAGGAACACTGAAGCTTTCTTT; J gene: TRBJ1-1; D gene: TRBD1; V gene: TRBV29-1; clone size: few
CDR3 protein: CASRDRSYNSPLHF; CDR3 DNA: TGTGCCAGCAGGGACCGCTCCTATAATTCACCCCTCCACTTT; J gene: TRBJ1-6; D gene: -; V gene: TRBV11-1; clone size: few
CDR3 protein: CASSQGTVSNQPQHF; CDR3 DNA: TGTGCCAGCAGTCAAGGGACCGTAAGCAATCAGCCCCAGCATTTT; J gene: TRBJ1-5; D gene: -; V gene: TRBV6-1; clone size: once
CDR3 protein: CSVEALGYEQYF; CDR3 DNA: TGCAGCGTTGAAGCCCTGGGCTACGAGCAGTACTTC; J gene: TRBJ2-7; D gene: -; V gene: TRBV29-1; clone size: -
CDR3 protein: CASSESGGNEQFF; CDR3 DNA: TGCGCCAGCAGTGAGTCGGGGGGCAATGAGCAGTTCTTC; J gene: TRBJ2-1; D gene: -; V gene: TRBV10-2; clone size: few
CDR3 protein: CAISERGNQGETQYF; CDR3 DNA: TGTGCCATCAGTGAGAGGGGAAACCAGGGGGAGACCCAGTACTTC; J gene: TRBJ2-5; D gene: -; V gene: TRBV10-3; clone size: -
CDR3 protein: CASSPRDPNTEAFF; CDR3 DNA: TGTGCCAGCTCACCACGTGACCCAAACACTGAAGCTTTCTTT; J gene: TRBJ1-1; D gene: -; V gene: TRBV18; clone size: few
CDR3 protein: CASSLERSNQPQHF; CDR3 DNA: TGTGCCAGCTCTTTAGAGCGGAGCAATCAGCCCCAGCATTTT; J gene: TRBJ1-5; D gene: -; V gene: TRBV18; clone size: -
CDR3 protein: CATHSGQRNTIYF; CDR3 DNA: TGTGCCACTCACTCGGGACAGCGAAACACCATATATTTT; J gene: TRBJ1-3; D gene: TRBD1; V gene: TRBV19; clone size: -
CDR3 protein: CASSFRAKVNSPLHF; CDR3 DNA: TGTGCCAGCAGCTTTCGGGCAAAGGTTAATTCACCCCTCCACTTT; J gene: TRBJ1-6; D gene: -; V gene: TRBV7-8; clone size: -
CDR3 protein: CASTSTGGYTEAFF; CDR3 DNA: TGTGCCAGCACCTCGACAGGGGGATACACTGAAGCTTTCTTT; J gene: TRBJ1-1; D gene: TRBD1; V gene: TRBV2; clone size: -
CDR3 protein: CASSFAGGAGQSSGNTIYF; CDR3 DNA: TGTGCCAGCAGCTTTGCGGGCGGTGCAGGGCAGAGCTCTGGAAACACCATATATTTT; J gene: TRBJ1-3; D gene: -; V gene: TRBV7-9; clone size: -
CDR3 protein: CASSQTDRGLKAFF; CDR3 DNA: TGTGCCAGCAGCCAAACGGACAGGGGGCTGAAAGCTTTCTTT; J gene: TRBJ1-1; D gene: TRBD1; V gene: TRBV6-1; clone size: -
CDR3 protein: CASSQPGRNTEAFF; CDR3 DNA: TGTGCCAGCAGCCAGCCGGGGCGGAACACTGAAGCTTTCTTT; J gene: TRBJ1-1; D gene: -; V gene: TRBV4-2; clone size: few
CDR3 protein: CSGTQGMKQFF; CDR3 DNA: TGCAGTGGCACACAGGGGATGAAGCAGTTCTTC; J gene: TRBJ2-1; D gene: TRBD1; V gene: TRBV20-1; clone size: -
CDR3 protein: CASRIGSGEQYF; CDR3 DNA: TGTGCCAGCAGGATCGGGTCGGGCGAGCAGTACTTC; J gene: TRBJ2-7; D gene: -; V gene: TRBV6-5; clone size: -
CDR3 protein: CASSLMTGGGADTQYF; CDR3 DNA: TGTGCCAGCAGTTTAATGACAGGGGGAGGGGCAGATACGCAGTATTTT; J gene: TRBJ2-3; D gene: TRBD1; V gene: TRBV27; clone size: -
CDR3 protein: CASSLMTEPNEKLFF; CDR3 DNA: TGTGCCAGCAGCTTGATGACAGAACCTAATGAAAAACTGTTTTTT; J gene: TRBJ1-4; D gene: -; V gene: TRBV7-2; clone size: -
CDR3 protein: CASSLAGVDQPQHF; CDR3 DNA: TGTGCCAGCAGCTTGGCCGGGGTTGATCAGCCCCAGCATTTT; J gene: TRBJ1-5; D gene: -; V gene: TRBV5-4; clone size: once
CDR3 protein: CASSPGFYNSPLHF; CDR3 DNA: TGTGCCAGCAGCCCGGGATTTTATAATTCACCCCTCCACTTT; J gene: TRBJ1-6; D gene: -; V gene: TRBV7-3; clone size: -
CDR3 protein: CATTPHSNYGYTF; CDR3 DNA: TGTGCCACTACCCCTCATTCTAACTATGGCTACACCTTC; J gene: TRBJ1-2; D gene: -; V gene: TRBV6-5; clone size: -
CDR3 protein: CASNEGRPDNSPLHF; CDR3 DNA: TGTGCCAGCAACGAAGGGAGACCAGATAATTCACCCCTCCACTTT; J gene: TRBJ1-6; D gene: -; V gene: TRBV27; clone size: -
CDR3 protein: CASSQRLNTGELFF; CDR3 DNA: TGTGCCAGCAGCCAGCGCCTGAACACCGGGGAGCTGTTTTTT; J gene: TRBJ2-2; D gene: -; V gene: TRBV14; clone size: -
CDR3 protein: CASAWGGRDNEQFF; CDR3 DNA: TGTGCCAGTGCCTGGGGGGGGCGGGACAATGAGCAGTTCTTC; J gene: TRBJ2-1; D gene: -; V gene: TRBV2; clone size: few
CDR3 protein: CASSPGTGGDSPLHF; CDR3 DNA: TGTGCCAGCAGCCCCGGGACAGGGGGCGATTCACCCCTCCACTTT; J gene: TRBJ1-6; D gene: TRBD1; V gene: TRBV5-4; clone size: few
CDR3 protein: CASSQDAGTSYNSPLHF; CDR3 DNA: TGTGCCAGCAGCCAAGATGCTGGGACCTCCTATAATTCACCCCTCCACTTT; J gene: TRBJ1-6; D gene: -; V gene: TRBV14; clone size: -
CDR3 protein: CASSGSGSLRGYTF; CDR3 DNA: TGTGCCAGCAGCGGCTCCGGGTCCCTGAGGGGCTACACCTTC; J gene: TRBJ1-2; D gene: -; V gene: TRBV9; clone size: -
CDR3 protein: CASSVGGRNTEAFF; CDR3 DNA: TGTGCCAGCAGTGTCGGAGGTAGGAACACTGAAGCTTTCTTT; J gene: TRBJ1-1; D gene: -; V gene: TRBV6-6; clone size: -
CDR3 protein: CASSLPGNARGYTF; CDR3 DNA: TGTGCCAGCAGCTTACCGGGGAACGCACGGGGCTACACCTTC; J gene: TRBJ1-2; D gene: -; V gene: TRBV7-2; clone size: few
CDR3 protein: CASSGYEQYF; CDR3 DNA: TGTGCCAGCAGCGGATACGAGCAGTACTTC; J gene: TRBJ2-7; D gene: -; V gene: TRBV11-2; clone size: -
CDR3 protein: CASRREVEQYF; CDR3 DNA: TGCGCCAGCAGACGGGAGGTCGAGCAGTACTTC; J gene: TRBJ2-7; D gene: TRBD2; V gene: TRBV5-1; clone size: once
CDR3 protein: CASVREGNGYTF; CDR3 DNA: TGTGCCAGCGTCAGGGAGGGGAATGGCTACACCTTC; J gene: TRBJ1-2; D gene: -; V gene: TRBV7-2; clone size: few
CDR3 protein: CASTLGGDSHIF; CDR3 DNA: TGCGCCAGCACTTTGGGGGGGGACAGCCATATCTTC; J gene: TRBJ2-1; D gene: -; V gene: TRBV5-1; clone size: -
CDR3 protein: CASSRTGNWISGYTF; CDR3 DNA: TGTGCCAGCAGTCGGACAGGGAATTGGATATCGGGCTACACCTTC; J gene: TRBJ1-2; D gene: -; V gene: TRBV21-1; clone size: -
CDR3 protein: CASTQWRNSPLHF; CDR3 DNA: TGCGCCAGCACCCAATGGAGGAATTCACCCCTCCACTTT; J gene: TRBJ1-6; D gene: -; V gene: TRBV10-2; clone size: few
CDR3 protein: CASSPPPGSPLHF; CDR3 DNA: TGTGCCAGCTCACCACCCCCCGGTTCACCCCTCCACTTT; J gene: TRBJ1-6; D gene: -; V gene: TRBV18; clone size: -
CDR3 protein: CASSLRAGGPDEQFF; CDR3 DNA: TGTGCCAGCAGCTTACGAGCGGGGGGGCCGGATGAGCAGTTCTTC; J gene: TRBJ2-1; D gene: TRBD2; V gene: TRBV14; clone size: -
CDR3 protein: CASSLGQGVPTEAFF; CDR3 DNA: TGTGCCAGCAGCTTAGGACAGGGCGTTCCCACTGAAGCTTTCTTT; J gene: TRBJ1-1; D gene: TRBD1; V gene: TRBV7-2; clone size: -
CDR3 protein: CASSPGTSGAKNIQYF; CDR3 DNA: TGTGCCAGCTCACCCGGGACTAGCGGGGCCAAAAACATTCAGTACTTC; J gene: TRBJ2-4; D gene: TRBD2; V gene: TRBV18; clone size: -
CDR3 protein: CASSTRMDRGLNEQFF; CDR3 DNA: TGTGCCAGCAGTACGCGCATGGACAGGGGGCTTAATGAGCAGTTCTTC; J gene: TRBJ2-1; D gene: TRBD1; V gene: TRBV27; clone size: once
CDR3 protein: CASSLVTSNTEAFF; CDR3 DNA: TGTGCCAGCAGCTTAGTTACATCGAACACTGAAGCTTTCTTT; J gene: TRBJ1-1; D gene: -; V gene: TRBV11-2; clone size: -
CDR3 protein: CASSPTGLNTEAFF; CDR3 DNA: TGTGCCAGCAGCCCGACAGGGCTGAACACTGAAGCTTTCTTT; J gene: TRBJ1-1; D gene: TRBD1; V gene: TRBV7-8; clone size: -
CDR3 protein: CASSLEVRAEQYF; CDR3 DNA: TGTGCCAGCAGTTTAGAGGTTCGAGCCGAGCAGTACTTC; J gene: TRBJ2-7; D gene: -; V gene: TRBV27; clone size: -
CDR3 protein: CASSYDRGTGELFF; CDR3 DNA: TGTGCCAGCAGCTACGACAGGGGCACCGGGGAGCTGTTTTTT; J gene: TRBJ2-2; D gene: TRBD1; V gene: TRBV6-4; clone size: few